This entry lists 24 T cell receptor beta chains sequenced from one sample in a study of blood T cells in healthy people across ages. The authors ran a second PCR of roughly 6 to 11 cycles using a sample-barcoded 5' primer and a J-beta primer mix. TCRdb fed the 5' RACE reads into MiXCR, producing one record per CDR3 protein. The repertoire holds hundreds of thousands of distinct CDR3 sequences, with roughly 32% as singletons. The sequenced sample consisted of blood. These receptors all come from a woman at least 80 years old in good health.

This clonotype was recorded a few times. The V call is TRBV9, the J call TRBJ1-1; no firm D call. The V gene lost 3 bases and the J gene lost 1 base, with 7 bases spanning the gap. This CDR3 is 13 amino acids long. The germline V gene has CDR1 SGDLS and CDR2 YYNGEE. This CDR3 is CASSAYKNTEAFF. The CDR3, as DNA: TGTGCCAGCAGCGCATACAAGAACACTGAAGCTTTCTTT.

A single count supports this clonotype. A much larger clone lies a single base off, so this may be a read error. This chain links TRBV18 with TRBJ1-2; 10 bases match TRBD1. Germline V CDR1 and CDR2: KGHSH, LQKENI. CDR3 length equals 17 residues. The CDR3 region is CASSQLRTGGSVYGCTF. The DNA for the CDR3 is TGTGCCAGCTCACAACTGAGGACAGGGGGATCAGTCTATGGCTGCACCTTC.

The chain is built from TRBV18 and TRBJ1-1; weak D call: TRBD1 (6 bases). V lost 0 bases and J lost 2, with 10 bases in between. This CDR3 comprises 15 residues. CDR1 is KGHSH and CDR2 is LQKENI in the germline V gene. The CDR3 bases are TGTGCCAGCTCACCACCAAGGACAGACAACACTGAAGCTTTCTTT. Residues: CASSPPRTDNTEAFF.

This clonotype was seen at least ten times. The chain links TRBV5-6 to TRBJ1-5; 11 bases are shared with TRBD1. Trimming cost V 4 bases and J 2 bases; bases outside gene matches: 11. The CDR3 extends over 18 amino acids. Germline V CDR1 and CDR2: SGHDT, YYEEEE. CDR3 DNA: TGTGCCAGCAGCACCGGGACAGGGGGTAAGGCTGGCAATCAGCCCCAGCATTTT. This sequence encodes CASSTGTGGKAGNQPQHF.

The chain has TRBV7-2 and TRBJ2-7; possible D gene TRBD2, 6 bases. The V end lost 5 bases, the J end lost 3 bases, and 14 bases lay between the germline ends. The CDR3 is 14 residues long. The germline gives CDR1 SGHTA, CDR2 FQGNSA. The CDR3 sequence: CASSPSNSGYEQYF. The CDR3, as DNA: TGTGCCAGCAGCCCCTCGAATAGCGGCTACGAGCAGTACTTC.

This clonotype occurred many times. This sequence joins TRBV12-3 or TRBV12-4 and TRBJ2-7, with TRBD1 matching over 8 bases. V shed 5 bases, J shed 3 bases, and the junction held 6 bases outside the gene matches. The length of the CDR3 is 14 residues. The CDR3 here is CASSPRQGLYEQYF. For the CDR3, the DNA is TGTGCCAGCAGTCCGAGACAGGGGCTCTACGAGCAGTACTTC.

With regard to this clonotype: This may be a read error: a much more frequent sequence differs by one nucleotide. The chain combines TRBV4-1 with TRBJ2-5; 12 bases are shared with TRBD2. The germline V gene has CDR1 MGHRA and CDR2 YSYEKL. V gave up 4 bases and J gave up 13 bases; unmatched junction bases: 16. The CDR3 extends over 16 amino acids. CDR3 DNA: TGCGCCAGCAGCCTATTCCTACTAGCGGGGGGTCGTGTTGTGTACTTC. Protein product: CASSLFLLAGGRVVYF.

This clonotype appeared many times. The chain uses TRBV18 and TRBJ2-3, with D perhaps TRBD1 or TRBD2 (7 bases each). Germline V gives CDR1 KGHSH, CDR2 LQKENI. The CDR3 runs to 15 residues. The CDR3 loop reads CASSPGQGGTDTQYF. CDR3 bases: TGTGCTAGCAGCCCCGGCCAGGGGGGGACAGATACGCAGTATTTT.

This clonotype was observed a few times. At one end the junction does not follow the germline gene, possibly because of a read error. The CDR3 nucleotides read TGTGTCAGCAGCCGTGACAGGGTCGGCGGGGCCAACGTCCTGACTTTC. Its protein is CVSSRDRVGGANVLTF. J is TRBJ2-6 and V is TRBV5-6, with TRBD1 identical over 7 bases. This CDR3 has 16 residues. Germline-derived CDR1 and CDR2 are SGHDT and YYEEEE.

At least ten counts were recorded for this clonotype. The V call is TRBV7-9, the J call TRBJ1-2, with D possibly matching TRBD1 (5 bases). This CDR3 region has 15 residues. In germline, CDR1 is SEHNR, CDR2 FQNEAQ (reference sequence). Trimming removed 5 bases from V and 5 bases from J, with 18 bases in between. The CDR3 protein is CASSPGTGVGYGYTF. The CDR3 DNA is TGTGCCAGCAGCCCCGGCACAGGCGTGGGGTATGGCTACACCTTC.

This clonotype was seen ten or more times. This chain links TRBV10-3 with TRBJ1-6; no clear D gene. This CDR3 comprises 13 residues. The V end lost 9 bases, the J end lost 8 bases, and 14 bases lay between the germline ends. Germline lookup yields CDR1 ENHRY and CDR2 SYGVKD. The CDR3 here is CAISSQPDSPLHF. CDR3 in DNA: TGTGCCATATCATCCCAGCCTGATTCACCCCTCCACTTT.

The chain recombines TRBV7-2 with TRBJ2-7, with a tentative D call TRBD1 (5 bases). CDR3 length equals 16 residues. CDR1 SGHTA and CDR2 FQGNSA come from the germline V gene. V lost 0 bases to trimming and J lost 4 bases, with 16 bases between them. The CDR3 coding sequence is TGTGCCAGCAGCTTAGCGGGGTCTGGGGCCCTTTACGAGCAGTACTTC. Translated, it gives CASSLAGSGALYEQYF.

This clonotype has a count of ten or more. The chain employs TRBV6-1 and TRBJ2-7; possible D gene TRBD1, 6 bases. V lost 4 bases and J lost 1, with 17 bases in between. The CDR3 is made up of 16 amino acids. Germline V gene sequence: CDR1 MNHNS, CDR2 SASEGT. DNA for the CDR3: TGTGCCAGCAGTGCGACTTTGGGGACAAATTCCTACGAGCAGTACTTC. It yields the protein CASSATLGTNSYEQYF.

This clonotype was seen at least ten times. V gene TRBV5-6 combines with J gene TRBJ2-3, with TRBD2 matching over 9 bases. The V segment lost 2 bases and the J segment 1 base; nucleotides outside the gene matches: 8. CDR3 size: 17 residues. Germline loops: CDR1 SGHDT, CDR2 YYEEEE. DNA of the CDR3: TGTGCCAGCAGCTTAGGTGCGGGGGGGCCCGGCACAGATACGCAGTATTTT. Translation gives CASSLGAGGPGTDTQYF.

The chain uses TRBV3-1 and TRBJ1-6; D not certain. With 0 bases removed from V and 15 bases from J, the gap between germline ends came to 12 bases. Germline loops: CDR1 LGHDT, CDR2 YNNKEL (reference sequence). The CDR3 runs 13 residues. CDR3 sequence reads: CASSQDRSILLHF. In DNA form, the CDR3 reads TGTGCCAGCAGCCAAGATAGGTCGATTCTCCTCCACTTT. The full variable domain, completed using reference TRBV3-1 and TRBJ1-6, is DTAVSQTPKYLVTQMGNDKSIKCEQNLGHDTMYWYKQDSKKFLKIMFSYNNKELIINETVPNRFSPKSPDKAHLNLHINSLELGDSAVYFCASSQDRSILLHFGNGTRLTVT.

This clonotype was found once. A much larger clone lies one base from this, so it may be a read error. The V gene is TRBV6-1, the J gene TRBJ1-6; D ambiguous. This CDR3 has 14 amino acids. V lost 3 bases to trimming and J lost 18 bases, with 21 bases between them. Germline lookup yields CDR1 MNHNS and CDR2 SASEGT. The CDR3 protein is CASSDTNLPMAPHF. The DNA of the CDR3 is TGTGCCAGCAGTGACACGAACCTCCCGATGGCCCCCCACTTT.

This clonotype was found many times. V and J are TRBV20-1 and TRBJ2-3; 12 positions match TRBD1. The CDR3 contains 19 residues. Germline CDR1 and CDR2: DFQATT and SNEGSKA (reference sequence). V gave up 3 bases and J gave up 5 bases; unmatched junction bases: 18. The CDR3: CSARNSGTGGVAGGDTQYF. For the CDR3, the DNA is TGCAGTGCTAGGAACTCCGGGACAGGGGGCGTTGCAGGAGGAGATACGCAGTATTTT.

This clonotype has only one observation. V gene TRBV20-1 combines with J gene TRBJ1-5; a possible D gene is TRBD1 (5 bases). V lost 5 bases, J lost 3 bases, and 14 bases lay in between. This CDR3 has 14 amino acids. In germline, CDR1 is DFQATT, CDR2 SNEGSKA (reference sequence). The CDR3 loop is CSARGAGPNQPQHF. CDR3 coding DNA: TGCAGTGCTCGTGGGGCGGGACCCAATCAGCCCCAGCATTTT.

In this sample, this clonotype turned up a few times. This chain connects TRBV12-3 or TRBV12-4 to TRBJ2-3; D gene ambiguous. The CDR3 contains 14 residues. Trimming pared 3 bases from V and 0 bases from J, leaving 7 bases between. The CDR3 spells CASSFSVSTDTQYF. In nucleotides, the CDR3 is TGTGCCAGCAGTTTTTCGGTGAGCACAGATACGCAGTATTTT.

This clonotype was observed a single time. The chain links TRBV20-1 to TRBJ1-6; a possible D gene is TRBD1 (5 bases). V lost 2 bases, J lost 5 bases, and 19 bases lay in between. This CDR3 spans 17 amino acids. CDR1 DFQATT and CDR2 SNEGSKA come from the germline V gene (reference sequence). CDR3 coding DNA: TGCAGTGCTAGAAGCCCCAGAACGGGGGTAAATAATTCACCCCTCCACTTT. It encodes CSARSPRTGVNNSPLHF.

The chain uses TRBV11-2 and TRBJ2-1; TRBD2 matches at 8 bases. CDR1 is SGHAT, CDR2 FQNNGV, per germline. CDR3 size: 13 residues. J lost 9 bases, V lost 9 bases, and 10 bases had no gene match. The CDR3 sequence: CASSAGAGGEQFF. For the CDR3, the DNA is TGTGCCAGTAGTGCAGGGGCGGGGGGTGAGCAGTTCTTC. The full variable domain, rest sourced from reference TRBV11-2 and TRBJ2-1, is EAGVAQSPRYKIIEKRQSVAFWCNPISGHATLYWYQQILGQGPKLLIQFQNNGVVDDSQLPKDRFSAERLKGVDSTLKIQPAKLEDSAVYLCASSAGAGGEQFFGPGTRLTVL.

This clonotype was detected ten times or more. The chain joins TRBV12-3 or TRBV12-4 to TRBJ2-2; D may be TRBD1 (5 bases). Trimming left V 5 bases short and J 7 bases short, with 8 bases between. This CDR3 is built from 12 residues. CDR3 sequence: CASSRTIGELFF. CDR3 sequence (DNA): TGTGCCAGCAGTCGGACAATCGGGGAGCTGTTTTTT.

This clonotype was counted at least ten times. The chain recombines TRBV5-1 with TRBJ1-4, with TRBD1 identical over 7 bases. The germline V gene encodes CDR1 SGHRS and CDR2 YFSETQ. V lost 2 bases, J lost 6 bases, and 7 bases stayed unmatched. This CDR3 contains 15 residues. In DNA, the CDR3 is TGCGCCAGCAGCTTCGCAGGGGGAAGAGATGAAAAACTGTTTTTT. The encoded protein is CASSFAGGRDEKLFF.

This chain uses TRBV28 with TRBJ1-2; D gene ambiguous. CDR3 length equals 12 residues. Trimming took off 7 bases at V and 10 bases at J, with 16 bases between the two ends. Germline V CDR1 and CDR2: MDHEN, SYDVKM. The CDR3 DNA sequence: TGTGCCAGCACCACCGTGGGGAACACCTACACCTTC. The encoded protein is CASTTVGNTYTF.